Listed here are 26 T cell receptor beta chains from one sample, sequenced in a study of blood T cell repertoires in COVID-19. The data were produced by immunoSEQ multiplex PCR, yet TCRdb's version contains in-frame clones alone and is incomplete. The table lists about 50,000 clones, about 85% of them singletons. Input material: peripheral blood. The receptors shown here come from a woman in her sixties with acute or convalescent COVID-19.

The chain employs TRBV7-8 and TRBJ2-1; the D gene is possibly TRBD1 (5 bases). Germline V CDR1 and CDR2: SGHVS, FQNEAQ. The CDR3 is 15 amino acids. V lost 5 bases and J 0 bases, leaving 11 bases between the germline ends. The CDR3 reads CASSQRQGSYNEQFF. CDR3 coding DNA: TGTGCCAGCAGCCAGAGGCAGGGCTCCTACAATGAGCAGTTCTTC.

In nucleotides, the CDR3 is TGTGCCAGCAGTGTGGGACAGGGGAACACTGAAGCTTTCTTT. It is translated as CASSVGQGNTEAFF. V and J are TRBV6-6 and TRBJ1-1; 9 bases are a match to TRBD1. The CDR3 totals 14 residues. The V gene's germline CDR1 is MNHNY and CDR2 SVGAGI (reference sequence). The ends lost 5 bases at V and 1 base at J; junction bases unmatched: 2.

This chain joins TRBV6-6 and TRBJ1-3, with 7 bases matching TRBD1. Germline assignment: CDR1 MNHNY and CDR2 SVGAGI (reference sequence). The length of the CDR3 is 15 residues. J was trimmed by 6 bases and V by 5 bases; bases with no gene match: 10. In DNA, the CDR3 is TGTGCCAGCAGTGTAAGACAGGGAGGCGAAAACACCATATATTTT. Protein sequence: CASSVRQGGENTIYF.

The rearrangement links TRBV2 to TRBJ2-7; D is unresolved. Germline V gene sequence: CDR1 SNHLY, CDR2 FYNNEI. The V and J ends lost 6 bases and 3 bases respectively, with 6 bases between them. This CDR3 is 11 amino acids long. The CDR3 spells CASRLRYEQYF. As DNA, the CDR3 is TGTGCCAGCAGACTCCGCTACGAGCAGTACTTC.

This clone was counted a few times. V usage is TRBV30 and J usage is TRBJ2-7, with D unresolved. Trimming pared 2 bases from V and 0 bases from J, leaving 8 bases between. Per the germline V gene, CDR1 is GTSNPN and CDR2 is SVGIG (reference sequence). The CDR3 has 13 residues. The CDR3 nucleotides read TGTGCCTGGAGTTTAGAGAGCTCCTACGAGCAGTACTTC. It yields the protein CAWSLESSYEQYF.

This clone was observed a handful of times. The V gene is TRBV7-2, the J gene TRBJ2-7; 9 bases match TRBD2. The ends lost 1 base at V and 7 bases at J; junction bases unmatched: 17. This CDR3 contains 18 residues. Germline V gene lookup returns CDR1 SGHTA and CDR2 FQGNSA. DNA for the CDR3: TGTGCCAGCAGCTTAGAAACGGTGGCTAGCGGGAAAAGAGGGGAGCAGTACTTC. Encoded protein: CASSLETVASGKRGEQYF.

The gene calls are TRBV7-6 and TRBJ2-3, with TRBD2 matching over 12 bases. CDR3 size: 17 residues. The V gene end was trimmed by 6 bases and the J gene end by 1 base; junction bases not matched to a gene: 8. The germline V gene encodes CDR1 SGHVS and CDR2 FNYEAQ. The CDR3 coding sequence is TGTGCCAGCAGTCCCCGGACTAGCGGGGTGGGCACAGATACGCAGTATTTT. The encoded protein is CASSPRTSGVGTDTQYF. Complete variable domain (other parts from reference TRBV7-6 and TRBJ2-3): GAGVSQSPRYKVTKRGQDVALRCDPISGHVSLYWYRQALGQGPEFLTYFNYEAQQDKSGLPNDRFSAERPEGSISTLTIQRTEQRDSAMYRCASSPRTSGVGTDTQYFGPGTRLTVL.

The V gene is TRBV4-2, the J gene TRBJ2-3; 9 positions match TRBD1. CDR1 and CDR2 from the germline V gene are LGHNA and YNFKEQ. The J segment lost 5 bases and the V segment lost 4 bases, leaving 28 bases of the junction unmatched. The CDR3 runs 22 residues. CDR3 residues: CASSPTRAGQGFGGRGRDTQYF. The CDR3 DNA sequence: TGTGCCAGCAGCCCGACCCGGGCCGGACAGGGGTTTGGGGGGAGGGGGAGAGATACGCAGTATTTT.

The chain recombines TRBV5-5 with TRBJ2-3; TRBD2 matches 15 bases. This CDR3 contains 16 residues. Germline lookup yields CDR1 SGHKS and CDR2 YYEKEE (reference sequence). Trimming cost V 3 bases and J 3 bases; bases outside gene matches: 2. The CDR3 region is CASSWGTSGGTDTQYF. The CDR3 nucleotides read TGTGCCAGCAGCTGGGGGACTAGCGGGGGGACAGATACGCAGTATTTT. Full variable domain (rest looked up from reference TRBV5-5 and TRBJ2-3): DAGVTQSPTHLIKTRGQQVTLRCSPISGHKSVSWYQQVLGQGPQFIFQYYEKEERGRGNFPDRFSARQFPNYSSELNVNALLLGDSALYLCASSWGTSGGTDTQYFGPGTRLTVL.

The rearrangement links TRBV5-1 to TRBJ1-2; unclear D gene. Germline CDR1 SGHRS, CDR2 YFSETQ. CDR3 length: 14 amino acids. With 1 base removed from V and 3 bases from J, the gap between germline ends came to 10 bases. CDR3 sequence reads: CASSLMPGDYGYTF. The DNA for the CDR3 is TGCGCCAGCAGCTTGATGCCGGGTGACTATGGCTACACCTTC.

CDR3 protein: CASSITDQPQHF. The CDR3 bases are TGTGCCAGTAGTATAACAGATCAGCCCCAGCATTTT. This chain joins TRBV19 and TRBJ1-5, with D unresolved. This CDR3 spans 12 amino acids. Germline loops: CDR1 LNHDA, CDR2 SQIVND (reference sequence). The V gene lost 2 bases and the J gene lost 5 bases, with 4 bases spanning the gap.

This rearrangement joins TRBV2 to TRBJ2-5, with D possibly being TRBD2 (6 bases). The V end lost 2 bases, the J end lost 3 bases, and 7 bases lay between the germline ends. The germline V gene encodes CDR1 SNHLY and CDR2 FYNNEI. The CDR3 consists of 13 residues. This CDR3 reads CASSEWREETQYF. The CDR3 DNA follows: TGTGCCAGCAGTGAATGGAGGGAAGAGACCCAGTACTTC.

This chain connects TRBV10-3 to TRBJ2-1; D gene uncertain. This CDR3 is 15 amino acids long. V gave up 0 bases and J gave up 7 bases, with 13 bases separating them. CDR1 ENHRY and CDR2 SYGVKD come from the germline V gene. The CDR3 region is CAISESRSQVNEQFF. In nucleotides, the CDR3 is TGTGCCATCAGTGAGTCACGAAGTCAGGTGAATGAGCAGTTCTTC.

This chain connects TRBV5-6 to TRBJ1-1; 8 nucleotides line up with TRBD1. There are 15 residues in the CDR3. CDR1 and CDR2 (germline): SGHDT, YYEEEE. V lost 2 bases to trimming and J lost 10 bases; unmatched junction nucleotides: 13. The CDR3 DNA reads as TGTGCCAGCAGCTTCTCAGGGCAGGGGGCTTTTGTAGCTTTCTTT. Its translation is CASSFSGQGAFVAFF. The full variable domain, in which reference TRBV5-6 and TRBJ1-1 provide the parts outside the CDR3, is DAGVTQSPTHLIKTRGQQVTLRCSPKSGHDTVSWYQQALGQGPQFIFQYYEEEERQRGNFPDRFSGHQFPNYSSELNVNALLLGDSALYLCASSFSGQGAFVAFFGQGTRLTVV.

This rearrangement joins TRBV27 to TRBJ1-2, with unresolved D. The germline V gene encodes CDR1 MNHEY and CDR2 SMNVEV (reference sequence). V lost 5 bases and J 8 bases, leaving 15 bases between the germline ends. CDR3 length: 13 residues. The CDR3 protein is CASSPTPMRGYTF. CDR3 sequence (DNA): TGTGCCAGCAGTCCGACACCCATGAGAGGCTACACCTTC.

J is TRBJ2-1 and V is TRBV4-1; no definite D call. V was trimmed by 0 bases and J by 9 bases, leaving 6 bases between them. This CDR3 spans 12 amino acids. The germline gives CDR1 MGHRA, CDR2 YSYEKL. The CDR3 coding sequence is TGCGCCAGCAGCCAAGAACCGGGTGAGCAGTTCTTC. Protein product: CASSQEPGEQFF.

The genes are TRBV5-4 and TRBJ2-7; weak D call: TRBD1 (6 bases). The CDR3 length is 13 residues. Germline V gene data show CDR1 as SGHNT and CDR2 as YYREEE (reference sequence). With 2 bases removed from V and 7 bases from J, the gap between germline ends came to 13 bases. This chain's CDR3 is CASSLGGTGEQYF. The CDR3 region has the DNA TGTGCCAGCAGCTTAGGGGGAACGGGAGAGCAGTACTTC.

The chain couples TRBV5-1 to TRBJ2-5, with 8 bases matching TRBD1. Germline V gene data show CDR1 as SGHRS and CDR2 as YFSETQ. V lost 1 base and J lost 2; bases outside the gene matches: 1. CDR3 length equals 14 residues. The CDR3 DNA is TGCGCCAGCAGCTTGTACAGGGGGCAAGAGACCCAGTACTTC. It yields the protein CASSLYRGQETQYF.

The chain recombines TRBV3-1 (or the pseudogene TRBV3-2) with TRBJ1-1, with D possibly matching TRBD1 (5 bases). Trimming pared 5 bases from V and 7 bases from J, leaving 17 bases between. The V gene's germline CDR1 is LGHDT and CDR2 YNNKEL (reference sequence). The CDR3 spans 14 residues. CDR3 DNA sequence: TGTGCCAGCAGCAAAGGGAAGGGGAATAGTGAAGCTTTCTTT. It codes for CASSKGKGNSEAFF.

V is TRBV30 and J is TRBJ1-2; D not certain. The CDR3 runs to 13 residues. Germline-derived CDR1 and CDR2 are GTSNPN and SVGIG (reference sequence). V lost 1 base and J 2 bases, leaving 8 bases between the germline ends. DNA of the CDR3: TGTGCCTGGAGTGGGACGGGGAACTATGGCTACACCTTC. Translated, it gives CAWSGTGNYGYTF.

This rearrangement joins TRBV9 to TRBJ1-4; D not certain. The CDR3 is 15 amino acids. Germline V CDR1 and CDR2: SGDLS, YYNGEE. V was cut by 4 bases and J by 7 bases, with 17 bases left in between. CDR3 residues: CASSPRGGTVEKLFF. CDR3 nucleotides: TGTGCCAGCAGCCCCCGGGGAGGCACGGTTGAAAAACTGTTTTTT.

The chain links TRBV12-3 or TRBV12-4 to TRBJ1-2, with 7 bases matching TRBD1. CDR3 length: 13 amino acids. V dropped 7 bases and J dropped 4; count of bases not matched to a gene: 6. The CDR3 protein is CASTMTGFYGYTF. Here the CDR3 DNA reads TGTGCCAGCACCATGACAGGGTTCTATGGCTACACCTTC.

This clone was counted a single time. This chain joins TRBV2 and TRBJ1-1; D unclear. The CDR3 runs 14 residues. Germline-derived CDR1 and CDR2 are SNHLY and FYNNEI. V was cut by 4 bases and J by 8 bases, with 17 bases left in between. CDR3 sequence reads: CASSARGHSPEAFF. The CDR3 DNA is TGTGCCAGCAGTGCGCGGGGTCATAGTCCGGAAGCTTTCTTT.

This rearrangement joins TRBV19 to TRBJ2-1, with D perhaps matching TRBD1 (6 bases). The germline V gene has CDR1 LNHDA and CDR2 SQIVND (reference sequence). CDR3 length: 15 residues. Trimming took 5 bases from V and 4 from J, leaving 15 bases between them. For the CDR3, the DNA is TGTGCCAGTAGTCTCGGTAGAGGGGGTTACAATGAGCAGTTCTTC. Translation gives CASSLGRGGYNEQFF.

This chain uses TRBV2 with TRBJ2-7; 8 nucleotides align to TRBD1. CDR1 and CDR2 from the germline V gene are SNHLY and FYNNEI. The CDR3 runs 12 residues. The ends lost 6 bases at V and 5 bases at J; junction bases unmatched: 3. CDR3 loop: CASRQGVHEQYF. The CDR3 nucleotides read TGTGCCAGCAGACAGGGGGTCCACGAGCAGTACTTC.

The CDR3 coding sequence is TGTGCCAGCAGTCTTGGACTAGCGGGAGCCGGGGAGCTGTTTTTT. Its protein product is CASSLGLAGAGELFF. The V call is TRBV6-5, the J call TRBJ2-2; 13 nucleotides agree with TRBD2. V was clipped by 5 bases and J by 6 bases; unmatched bases: 3. CDR1 is MNHEY and CDR2 is SVGAGI in the germline V gene. This CDR3 has 15 residues.